The 7 T cell receptor beta chains below all came from one sample that was sequenced in a study of T cells after yellow fever vaccination. TCRdb recomputed calls from the 5' RACE reads with MiXCR, one row per CDR3 protein. The sample contains a few hundred thousand distinct CDR3 sequences, roughly 3.5% of which appear only once. Source: PBMCs, taken on the day of the yellow fever booster vaccination. The receptor source for this set is a young man who received the YFV17D yellow fever vaccine.

This clonotype was counted many times. V is TRBV10-3 and J is TRBJ2-7; 9 positions agree with TRBD1. The CDR3 runs to 14 residues. The germline CDR1 and CDR2 sequences are ENHRY and SYGVKD. Trimming removed 6 bases from V and 0 bases from J; junction bases left unmatched: 3. The CDR3 DNA is TGTGCCATCAGCCCGGGACAGGGCTCCTACGAGCAGTACGTC. It specifies CAISPGQGSYEQYV.

This clonotype occurred a few times. The genes are TRBV12-3 or TRBV12-4 and TRBJ1-5; a possible D gene is TRBD1 (5 bases). Deletions cut 6 bases from V and 0 bases from J, with 15 bases between. This CDR3 is 16 amino acids long. CDR3 nucleotides: TGTGCCAGCAGCCTAAGGAGGGACTCTAGCAATCAGCCCCAGCATTTT. Its protein product is CASSLRRDSSNQPQHF.

This clonotype has only a few counts. The V and J genes are TRBV27 and TRBJ2-3; 7 bases line up with TRBD2. The CDR3 has 13 residues. After removal of 4 bases from V and 5 bases from J, the junction contained 3 bases not matched to a gene. The germline V gene has CDR1 MNHEY and CDR2 SMNVEV (reference sequence). CDR3 region: CASSSGGRDTQYF. CDR3 DNA sequence: TGTGCCAGCAGTTCAGGCGGGAGAGATACGCAGTATTTT.

This clonotype was counted at least ten times. The chain recombines TRBV5-1 with TRBJ1-2; D is ambiguous. V was cut by 7 bases and J by 4 bases, with 14 bases left in between. Looked up from germline, CDR1 is SGHRS and CDR2 is YFSETQ. This CDR3 spans 13 amino acids. The CDR3 DNA sequence: TGCGCCAGCCGAACTAACGAGCTCTATGGCTACACCTTC. Protein sequence: CASRTNELYGYTF.

In its sample, this clonotype was seen a few times. The gene calls are TRBV6-2 or TRBV6-3 and TRBJ1-1; 8 nucleotides match TRBD1. Trimming removed 6 bases from V and 0 bases from J; junction bases left unmatched: 9. CDR3 size: 16 residues. Looked up from germline, CDR1 is MNHEY and CDR2 is SVGEGT. The CDR3 reads CASSYKTGAVNTEAFF. In DNA, the CDR3 is TGTGCCAGCAGCTACAAGACAGGGGCTGTGAACACTGAAGCTTTCTTT.

The chain combines TRBV12-3 or TRBV12-4 with TRBJ1-2, with a possible D match to TRBD1 (6 bases). Trimming cost V 3 bases and J 8 bases, with 19 bases left between them. The CDR3 is 15 residues long. CDR3 sequence (DNA): TGTGCCAGCAGTTTTCGGCCGGGGGGCTTCGAGGGCTACACCTTC. Amino acids: CASSFRPGGFEGYTF.

This clonotype was seen ten or more times. The chain couples TRBV7-8 to TRBJ2-2; D perhaps matches TRBD1 (6 bases). With 4 bases removed from V and 0 bases from J, the gap between germline ends came to 15 bases. Germline V gene lookup returns CDR1 SGHVS and CDR2 FQNEAQ. This CDR3 contains 17 residues. CDR3 nucleotides: TGTGCCAGCAGCTCCCCTTCAGGGGCCGCGAACACCGGGGAGCTGTTTTTT. This gives the protein CASSSPSGAANTGELFF.